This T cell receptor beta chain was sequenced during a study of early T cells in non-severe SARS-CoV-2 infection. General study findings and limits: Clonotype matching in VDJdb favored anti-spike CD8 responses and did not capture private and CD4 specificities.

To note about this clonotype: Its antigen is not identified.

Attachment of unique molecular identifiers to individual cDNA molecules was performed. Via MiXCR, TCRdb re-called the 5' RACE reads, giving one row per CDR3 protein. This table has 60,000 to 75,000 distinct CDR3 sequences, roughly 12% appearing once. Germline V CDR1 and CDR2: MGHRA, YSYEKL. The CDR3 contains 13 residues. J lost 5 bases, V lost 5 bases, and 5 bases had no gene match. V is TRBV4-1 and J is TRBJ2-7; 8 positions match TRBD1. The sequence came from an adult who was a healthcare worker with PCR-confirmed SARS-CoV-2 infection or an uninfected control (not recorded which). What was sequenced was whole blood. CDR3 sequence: CASSSDRVNEQYF. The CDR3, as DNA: TGCGCCAGCAGCTCGGACAGGGTAAACGAGCAGTACTTC.